This is a list of T cell receptor beta chains from one sample in a study of identical twins. A single record per CDR3 protein comes from TCRdb applying MiXCR to the 5' RACE reads. The sample consists of some 1,700,000 distinct CDR3 sequences, about 30% of them appearing once. Sample: cord blood. Receptor source: a newborn girl in good health. The CDR3 runs from the conserved cysteine through the conserved F or W. Fields, in order: clone size, J gene, CDR3 length, D gene, V gene, CDR3 protein, CDR3 DNA. The D gene is left open where the match is weak. Clone size appears in some rows only: once, few, many, or a class for an expanded clone.

few TRBJ2-1 17 TRBD2 TRBV9 CASSPRTSGRGYNEQFF TGTGCCAGCAGCCCGCGGACTAGCGGGAGAGGGTACAATGAGCAGTTCTTC
NA TRBJ2-3 12 NA TRBV7-2 CASSTSLDTQYF NA
few TRBJ2-6 15 NA TRBV14 CASSLDTSGANVLTF TGTGCCAGCAGCCTCGACACCTCTGGGGCCAACGTCCTGACTTTC
NA TRBJ1-2 16 NA TRBV6-1 CASNYLPGQLPYGYTF TGTGCCAGCAACTACCTTCCGGGACAATTACCCTATGGCTACACCTTC
few TRBJ2-1 13 NA TRBV20-1 CSARVYSYAEQFF TGCAGTGCTAGAGTATATAGTTACGCAGAGCAGTTCTTC
NA TRBJ2-3 15 NA TRBV20-1 CSANRAVTSTDTQYF TGCAGTGCTAACAGGGCGGTCACTAGCACAGATACGCAGTATTTT
NA TRBJ2-1 15 TRBD2 TRBV3-1 CASSQGGTSGNEQFF TGTGCCAGCAGCCAAGGTGGGACTAGCGGGAATGAGCAGTTCTTC
few TRBJ2-1 19 TRBD2 TRBV6-5 CASSYSVSSGQSSYNEQFF TGTGCCAGCAGTTATAGTGTGTCTAGCGGGCAGAGCTCCTACAATGAGCAGTTCTTC
NA TRBJ2-3 12 NA TRBV25-1 CASGYPPDTQYF TGTGCCAGCGGGTACCCGCCAGATACGCAGTATTTT
NA TRBJ1-6 15 NA TRBV15 CATSRGSRNRSKLHF TGTGCCACCAGCAGGGGGAGCAGGAACCGGTCAAAGCTCCACTTT
NA TRBJ1-5 15 NA TRBV7-2 CASSLIGNSNQPQHF TGTGCCAGCAGCTTAATAGGGAATAGCAATCAGCCCCAGCATTTT
NA TRBJ2-1 15 NA TRBV7-7 CASSHGASIYNEQFF TGTGCTAGCAGTCACGGTGCTAGCATCTACAATGAGCAGTTCTTC
few TRBJ2-1 17 NA TRBV7-2 CASSLTLGVLRGHEQFF TGTGCCAGCAGCTTAACTCTAGGTGTTTTGAGGGGCCATGAGCAGTTCTTC
few TRBJ2-3 15 NA TRBV20-1 CSANTLLGSTDTQYF TGCAGTGCAAATACCCTCCTGGGGAGCACAGATACGCAGTATTTT
NA TRBJ2-1 14 NA TRBV27 CASSFLSTGYEQFF TGTGCCAGCAGTTTCCTCTCGACAGGCTACGAGCAGTTCTTC
NA TRBJ2-7 15 NA TRBV20-1 CSARSPATGSYEQYF TGCAGTGCTAGATCCCCGGCTACAGGTTCCTACGAGCAGTACTTC
few TRBJ2-5 15 TRBD1 TRBV12-3/TRBV12-4 CATQLKPTGSGTQYF TGTGCCACCCAACTTAAACCGACAGGGAGTGGGACCCAGTACTTC
few TRBJ2-7 15 NA TRBV20-1 CSASSPSDAYNEQYF TGCAGTGCTAGTTCCCCTAGCGATGCCTACAATGAGCAGTACTTC
few TRBJ2-7 15 NA TRBV12-3/TRBV12-4 CASSFRLARAYEQYF TGTGCCAGCAGTTTCCGGCTAGCGAGGGCCTACGAGCAGTACTTC
NA TRBJ1-1 15 TRBD1 TRBV28 CASSLWATGDTEAFF TGTGCCAGCAGTTTATGGGCAACAGGGGACACTGAAGCTTTCTTT
NA TRBJ2-3 13 NA TRBV27 CASSKVPGDTQYF TGTGCCAGCAGTAAAGTGCCGGGAGATACGCAGTATTTT
NA TRBJ1-1 14 NA TRBV12-3/TRBV12-4 CASRPTPGLGEAFF TGTGCCAGCAGACCTACACCGGGGTTGGGTGAAGCTTTCTTT
few TRBJ2-7 11 NA TRBV20-1 CSARSVTEQYF TGCAGTGCTAGATCGGTTACCGAGCAGTACTTC
NA TRBJ2-5 15 NA TRBV7-2 CAGSLAGQYQETQYF TGTGCCGGCAGCTTAGCGGGACAGTACCAAGAGACCCAGTACTTC
few TRBJ2-5 15 TRBD1 TRBV7-9 CASSRTGGGLETQYF TGTGCCAGCAGCAGGACAGGGGGCGGTTTAGAGACCCAGTACTTC
NA TRBJ2-5 12 NA TRBV6-6 CASSYTSETQYF TGTGCCAGCAGTTACACTAGTGAGACCCAGTACTTC
few TRBJ2-3 14 NA TRBV6-2/TRBV6-3 CASSWSSATDTQYF TGTGCCAGCAGTTGGTCTAGCGCTACAGATACGCAGTATTTT
NA TRBJ2-3 14 NA TRBV2 CARRDIASTDTQYF TGTGCCAGGAGGGACATTGCTAGCACAGATACGCAGTATTTT
few TRBJ2-5 15 NA TRBV27 CASSLLGRRAETQYF TGTGCCAGCAGTTTACTGGGACGGCGAGCGGAGACCCAGTACTTC
NA TRBJ2-1 15 TRBD2 TRBV6-5 CASSSISGVYNEQFF TGTGCCAGCAGTTCGATTAGCGGGGTGTACAATGAGCAGTTCTTC
few TRBJ2-1 17 TRBD2 TRBV12-5 CASGLTSGRAFYNEQFF TGTGCTAGTGGTTTAACTAGCGGGAGGGCCTTCTACAATGAGCAGTTCTTC
NA TRBJ1-1 14 NA TRBV20-1 CSARGVKGTGEAFF TGCAGTGCTAGAGGTGTTAAGGGGACGGGTGAAGCTTTCTTT
few TRBJ1-2 12 TRBD1 TRBV29-1 CSVAYRGNGYTF TGCAGCGTTGCATACAGGGGGAATGGCTACACCTTC
NA TRBJ1-2 14 NA TRBV24-1 CATSDSSFPPSYTF TGTGCCACCAGTGATTCCTCATTCCCCCCGAGCTACACCTTC
NA TRBJ2-5 15 NA TRBV7-9 CASSLDGVRQETQYF TGTGCCAGCAGCTTAGATGGGGTGCGCCAAGAGACCCAGTACTTC
NA TRBJ2-3 17 TRBD2 TRBV3-1 CASSHGLAGSSPDTQYF TGTGCCAGCAGCCATGGACTAGCGGGGTCATCTCCAGATACGCAGTATTTT
NA TRBJ2-1 15 NA TRBV3-1 CASSQDVAINNEQFF TGTGCCAGCAGCCAAGATGTAGCCATAAACAATGAGCAGTTCTTC
NA TRBJ1-2 15 TRBD1 TRBV12-3/TRBV12-4 CASSLTPGQGTGYTF TGTGCCAGCAGTTTAACCCCGGGACAGGGGACGGGCTACACCTTC
NA TRBJ1-5 13 NA TRBV2 CASIRESDQPQHF TGTGCCAGCATTAGGGAGAGCGATCAGCCCCAGCATTTT
NA TRBJ2-7 16 NA TRBV6-1 CASSEIARQTSYEQYF TGTGCCAGCAGTGAAATAGCAAGACAGACTTCCTACGAGCAGTACTTC
NA TRBJ2-3 17 NA TRBV10-3 CAISERYWRDLTDTQYF TGTGCCATCAGTGAGAGGTATTGGAGGGATCTAACAGATACGCAGTATTTT
NA TRBJ2-7 14 NA TRBV5-5 CASSLRGFDYEQYF TGTGCCAGCAGCTTAAGGGGGTTCGACTACGAGCAGTACTTC
NA TRBJ2-5 15 NA TRBV28 CASSRPGLASETQYF TGTGCCAGCAGTCGTCCTGGGCTAGCCTCAGAGACCCAGTACTTC